This T cell receptor (beta chain) was identified in a study of CD4 and CD8 cells across lung adenocarcinoma regions. Localized lung adenocarcinoma, a non-small cell lung cancer, affected the donors. TCRdb reanalysed the PCR reads using MiXCR and keeps one entry per CDR3 protein. The sample consists of around 23,000 distinct CDR3 sequences, more than 40% of them appearing once. The V gene's germline CDR1 is WSHSY and CDR2 SAAADI. The CDR3 has 14 residues. V dropped 2 bases and J dropped 11 bases, with 17 bases sitting between them. This clonotype was obtained from a male donor with lung adenocarcinoma. The CD4 and CD8 labels of this study may be unreliable. V and J are TRBV10-2 and TRBJ2-3; D is possibly TRBD2 (6 bases). The source material was CD8+ T cells from the center of a lung tumor. The CDR3 protein is CASSEGGSGRGQYF. CDR3 sequence (DNA): TGCGCCAGCAGTGAGGGTGGTAGCGGAAGAGGGCAGTATTTT.